This record covers a single T cell receptor (beta chain). Here immunoSEQ multiplex PCR was the method, and the copy in TCRdb shows in-frame clones only, minus some. The sample has some 77,000 clones; about 88% are singletons. The data derive from a study of T cell changes during pregnancy in multiple sclerosis. This CDR3 spans 14 amino acids. Losses at the gene ends were 4 bases for V and 6 bases for J; bases not matched to a gene: 9. Germline CDR1 is SNHLY and CDR2 is FYNNEI. Specimen: peripheral blood, collected before pregnancy. V is TRBV2 and J is TRBJ2-7, with 7 positions matching TRBD1. This clonotype was obtained from a female donor with multiple sclerosis, enrolled in a pregnancy study. The CDR3: CASSVRQGVGEQYF. The CDR3 DNA follows: TGTGCCAGCAGTGTCCGACAGGGTGTGGGCGAGCAGTACTTC.